The 30 T cell receptor beta chains below come from one sample, sequenced in a study of beta chain features in type 1 diabetes. Broader study findings: Among patients with Type 1 diabetes, TCRB CDR3s were moderately but significantly shorter in every one of the four CD4+ subsets.

Isolated RNA was reverse transcribed in full, so expressed TCRB transcripts were sequenced. This table comes from immunoSEQ multiplex PCR, and its TCRdb copy is limited to in-frame clones, with some not included. The sample lists around 250,000 clones, 20% to 25% occurring once. These receptors are not linked to any known antigen. The sequenced material came from naive CD4+ T cells from blood. The receptors shown here come from a woman in her thirties with type 1 diabetes.

The chain is built from TRBV28 and TRBJ1-1; D is ambiguous. CDR1 and CDR2 from the germline V gene are MDHEN and SYDVKM. V shed 6 bases and J shed 7 bases, with 9 bases lying between them. This CDR3 has 11 residues. The CDR3: CASSRYLEAFF. CDR3 DNA: TGTGCCAGCAGCCGGTACCTTGAAGCTTTCTTT. The whole variable domain, remainder taken from reference TRBV28 and TRBJ1-1, is DVKVTQSSRYLVKRTGEKVFLECVQDMDHENMFWYRQDPGLGLRLIYFSYDVKMKEKGDIPEGYSVSREKKERFSLILESASTNQTSMYLCASSRYLEAFFGQGTRLTVV.

The chain is built from TRBV9 and TRBJ2-5; tentatively, D is TRBD2 (5 bases). The CDR3 sequence is 12 residues long. CDR1 is SGDLS and CDR2 is YYNGEE in the germline V gene. V lost 2 bases, J lost 5 bases, and 7 bases lay in between. The CDR3 sequence: CASSVRGETQYF. In DNA, the CDR3 is TGTGCCAGCAGCGTTCGAGGGGAGACCCAGTACTTC. Variable domain in full (rest from reference TRBV9 and TRBJ2-5): DSGVTQTPKHLITATGQRVTLRCSPRSGDLSVYWYQQSLDQGLQFLIQYYNGEERAKGNILERFSAQQFPDLHSELNLSSLELGDSALYFCASSVRGETQYFGPGTRLLVL.

The chain carries TRBV4-1 and TRBJ1-2, with D perhaps TRBD1 (5 bases). The CDR3 loop spans 16 amino acids. V was clipped by 4 bases and J by 7 bases, with 22 bases between them. CDR1 is MGHRA and CDR2 is YSYEKL in the germline V gene. The CDR3 nucleotides read TGCGCCAGCAGCCCACCCCTAAGGGGAGGCGGAATTGGCTACACCTTC. Its protein product is CASSPPLRGGGIGYTF.

V is TRBV19 and J is TRBJ2-1; TRBD2 agrees at 7 bases. Unmatched junction bases numbered 6, after V lost 3 bases and J lost 4 bases. Germline V lookup: CDR1 LNHDA, CDR2 SQIVND (reference sequence). The CDR3 is 15 amino acids. This CDR3 is CASSMWEGGYNEQFF. The CDR3 DNA reads TGTGCCAGTAGTATGTGGGAGGGCGGTTACAATGAGCAGTTCTTC.

This clone was found a few times. V is TRBV12-5 and J is TRBJ2-1; 14 nucleotides line up with TRBD2. V shed 2 bases, J shed 9 bases, and the junction held 9 bases outside the gene matches. Looked up from germline, CDR1 is LGHNT and CDR2 is FRNRAP. The CDR3 runs 17 residues. The CDR3 bases are TGTGCTAGTGGTTTGCCCTTGGGACTAGCGGGAGTGGGTGAGCAGTTCTTC. Its protein product is CASGLPLGLAGVGEQFF.

This clone was counted a few times. CDR3 DNA: TGCGCCAGCAGCTCTAGGGGGTCCGGGGAGCTGTTTTTT. Encoded protein: CASSSRGSGELFF. V and J are TRBV5-1 and TRBJ2-2, with D tentatively TRBD1 (6 bases). V was trimmed by 3 bases and J by 6 bases, leaving 9 bases between them. Germline assignment: CDR1 SGHRS and CDR2 YFSETQ. The CDR3 totals 13 residues.

This clone was found a few times. V gene TRBV5-4 combines with J gene TRBJ2-2; D is possibly TRBD2 (5 bases). V dropped 4 bases and J dropped 8 bases, with 12 bases sitting between them. Germline V lookup: CDR1 SGHNT, CDR2 YYREEE (reference sequence). This CDR3 has 13 residues. The CDR3 protein is CASSGGSGGELFF. Here the CDR3 DNA reads TGTGCCAGCAGCGGAGGTTCGGGAGGGGAGCTGTTTTTT.

The CDR3 spells CASSVDSTYEQYF. CDR3 bases: TGCGCCAGCAGTGTGGACAGTACCTACGAGCAGTACTTC. The chain couples TRBV10-1 to TRBJ2-7; perhaps TRBD1 as D (6 bases). V lost 4 bases to trimming and J lost 2 bases, with 9 bases between them. CDR1 WNHNN and CDR2 SYGVQD come from the germline V gene (reference sequence). The CDR3 consists of 13 residues.

This clone has a handful of counts. Other DNA sequences within the sample encode an identical CDR3. The chain carries TRBV5-1 and TRBJ2-1; 11 bases match TRBD2. The CDR3 covers 15 residues. V gave up 4 bases and J gave up 3 bases; unmatched junction bases: 3. CDR1 is SGHRS, CDR2 YFSETQ, per germline. The CDR3 reads CASSPGLADYNEQFF. The CDR3 bases are TGCGCCAGCAGCCCGGGACTAGCGGACTACAATGAGCAGTTCTTC.

This clone occurred a few times. The chain carries TRBV11-2 and TRBJ2-2, with D unclear. The CDR3 consists of 17 residues. Germline V lookup: CDR1 SGHAT, CDR2 FQNNGV. V dropped 2 bases and J dropped 0 bases, with 13 bases sitting between them. As DNA, the CDR3 is TGTGCCAGCAGCTTAACAGAAAAGCAAGCGAACACCGGGGAGCTGTTTTTT. Amino acid sequence: CASSLTEKQANTGELFF.

This clone was observed a few times. The V call is TRBV25-1, the J call TRBJ2-6, with D maybe TRBD1 (6 bases). CDR1 and CDR2 (germline): MGHDK, SYGVNS. This CDR3 region has 16 residues. V was clipped by 1 base and J by 4 bases, with 11 bases between them. The CDR3, as DNA: TGTGCCAGCAGTGAATCTGGGACAATAGGGGCCAACGTCCTGACTTTC. This encodes CASSESGTIGANVLTF.

V is TRBV7-3 and J is TRBJ2-1; D remains ambiguous. The CDR3 consists of 13 residues. Trimming removed 5 bases at V and 4 bases at J, with 9 bases between. CDR1 is SGHTA, CDR2 FQGTGA, per germline. The CDR3 loop reads CASSPLAYNEQFF. The CDR3 DNA follows: TGTGCCAGCAGCCCGTTGGCTTACAATGAGCAGTTCTTC.

This clone was recorded a few times. The chain joins TRBV18 to TRBJ2-6; maybe TRBD1 (5 bases). With 0 bases removed from V and 4 bases from J, the gap between germline ends came to 7 bases. The CDR3 consists of 15 residues. Germline V lookup: CDR1 KGHSH, CDR2 LQKENI. CDR3 residues: CASSPPGVGANVLTF. CDR3 sequence (DNA): TGTGCCAGCTCACCACCAGGGGTCGGGGCCAACGTCCTGACTTTC.

This clone was observed a few times. The chain is built from TRBV6-5 and TRBJ2-1, with D perhaps TRBD2 (6 bases). V gave up 3 bases and J gave up 5 bases, with 14 bases separating them. CDR3 size: 15 residues. Germline values: CDR1 MNHEY, CDR2 SVGAGI. CDR3 bases: TGTGCCAGCAGTTATGGTTCTAGCGTAAACAATGAGCAGTTCTTC. This translates into CASSYGSSVNNEQFF.

The chain links TRBV30 to TRBJ2-1, with 13 nucleotides matching TRBD2. The CDR3 is made up of 14 amino acids. The trim removed 5 bases at V and 7 bases at J, leaving 5 bases unmatched. Germline CDR1 is GTSNPN and CDR2 is SVGIG (reference sequence). The CDR3 nucleotides are TGTGCCTGGGGGGGGACTAGCGGGGCTAATGAGCAGTTCTTC. Amino acid sequence: CAWGGTSGANEQFF.

The gene calls are TRBV7-2 and TRBJ2-1; 9 nucleotides line up with TRBD2. CDR1 and CDR2 from the germline V gene are SGHTA and FQGNSA. The trim removed 4 bases at V and 7 bases at J, leaving 5 bases unmatched. CDR3 length equals 14 residues. This CDR3 reads CASSSGLALNEQFF. The CDR3 DNA sequence: TGTGCCAGCAGCTCGGGACTAGCCCTAAATGAGCAGTTCTTC. Drawing the rest from reference TRBV7-2 and TRBJ2-1, the complete variable domain is GAGVSQSPSNKVTEKGKDVELRCDPISGHTALYWYRQSLGQGLEFLIYFQGNSAPDKSGLPSDRFSAERTGGSVSTLTIQRTQQEDSAVYLCASSSGLALNEQFFGPGTRLTVL.

The CDR3 sequence: CATKYSRHRETQYF. In nucleotides, the CDR3 is TGTGCCACCAAGTACTCACGCCACAGGGAGACCCAGTACTTC. The chain carries TRBV15 and TRBJ2-5, with D possibly being TRBD1 (5 bases). Germline-derived CDR1 and CDR2 are LNHNV and YYDKDF (reference sequence). Trimming removed 7 bases at V and 5 bases at J, with 17 bases between. The CDR3 covers 14 residues.

This clone turned up a few times. As DNA, the CDR3 is TGTGCCTGGAGTAAGACACCCTACGAGCAGTACTTC. Translation: CAWSKTPYEQYF. The chain joins TRBV30 to TRBJ2-7; D remains ambiguous. Germline CDR1 and CDR2: GTSNPN and SVGIG (reference sequence). The CDR3 is made up of 12 amino acids. Trimming cost V 2 bases and J 2 bases, with 7 bases left between them.

The genes are TRBV18 and TRBJ2-7, with a tentative D call TRBD1 (5 bases). Germline lookup yields CDR1 KGHSH and CDR2 LQKENI. With 6 bases removed from V and 4 bases from J, the gap between germline ends came to 10 bases. This CDR3 has 12 residues. CDR3 region: CASSKDIYEQYF. CDR3 nucleotides: TGTGCCAGCTCTAAGGACATTTACGAGCAGTACTTC.

This chain joins TRBV9 and TRBJ2-2, with a possible D match to TRBD1 (5 bases). Germline CDR1 reads SGDLS; CDR2 reads YYNGEE. Trimming pared 4 bases from V and 1 base from J, leaving 11 bases between. The CDR3 consists of 15 residues. The CDR3 nucleotides read TGTGCCAGCAGCCCTGGACACATGAACACCGGGGAGCTGTTTTTT. It is translated as CASSPGHMNTGELFF. Filled out from reference TRBV9 and TRBJ2-2, the complete variable domain reads DSGVTQTPKHLITATGQRVTLRCSPRSGDLSVYWYQQSLDQGLQFLIQYYNGEERAKGNILERFSAQQFPDLHSELNLSSLELGDSALYFCASSPGHMNTGELFFGEGSRLTVL.

J is TRBJ2-5 and V is TRBV9, with 15 bases aligning to TRBD2. V lost 4 bases to trimming and J lost 13 bases; unmatched junction nucleotides: 5. The germline V gene has CDR1 SGDLS and CDR2 YYNGEE. This CDR3 has 13 residues. This CDR3 reads CASSTGLAGGLYF. The CDR3 DNA is TGTGCCAGCAGCACGGGACTAGCGGGGGGCCTGTACTTC.

This clone was seen just once. This chain connects TRBV28 to TRBJ2-7, with TRBD2 identical over 12 bases. J was trimmed by 5 bases and V by 4 bases; bases with no gene match: 6. Per the germline V gene, CDR1 is MDHEN and CDR2 is SYDVKM. The CDR3 runs to 15 residues. The chain's CDR3 is CASSSSTSGSHEQYF. The CDR3 nucleotides are TGTGCCAGCAGTTCCTCGACTAGCGGGAGCCACGAGCAGTACTTC.

V is TRBV2 and J is TRBJ2-1, with 8 nucleotides matching TRBD2. CDR3 length equals 15 residues. Germline assignment: CDR1 SNHLY and CDR2 FYNNEI. Trimming took 6 bases from V and 0 from J; bases not matched to a gene: 4. CDR3 in DNA: TGTGCCAGCAGAGCCAGCGGGAGCTCCTACAATGAGCAGTTCTTC. It specifies CASRASGSSYNEQFF.

V usage is TRBV7-9 and J usage is TRBJ2-1, with D tentatively TRBD1 (6 bases). The CDR3 loop spans 14 amino acids. Germline V gene sequence: CDR1 SEHNR, CDR2 FQNEAQ (reference sequence). The V end lost 3 bases, the J end lost 7 bases, and 13 bases lay between the germline ends. CDR3 bases: TGTGCCAGCAGCTTCACAGGGTCAGGGAATGAGCAGTTCTTC. Translated: CASSFTGSGNEQFF.

The chain carries TRBV6-5 and TRBJ1-2, with D perhaps matching TRBD1 (5 bases). The CDR3 consists of 15 residues. V was cut by 2 bases and J by 7 bases, with 17 bases left in between. Germline V CDR1 and CDR2: MNHEY, SVGAGI. Written as DNA, the CDR3 is TGTGCCAGCAGTTACGGGGACTCTCGGGGCGGTGGCTACACCTTC. It translates to CASSYGDSRGGGYTF.

This chain connects TRBV30 to TRBJ1-2; D perhaps matches TRBD1 (6 bases). CDR1 is GTSNPN and CDR2 is SVGIG in the germline V gene (reference sequence). The CDR3 runs 14 residues. The germline V and J ends were trimmed by 3 bases and 1 base, with 12 bases remaining between them. This CDR3 reads CAWRFQGYNYGYTF. DNA of the CDR3: TGTGCCTGGAGATTCCAGGGGTATAACTATGGCTACACCTTC.

This sequence joins TRBV25-1 and TRBJ2-3, with TRBD1 matching over 8 bases. V shed 11 bases and J 3 bases; nucleotides not matched to a gene: 7. CDR1 is MGHDK, CDR2 SYGVNS, per germline. The CDR3 runs 13 residues. CDR3 in amino acids: CAQAGGRTDTQYF. DNA for the CDR3: TGTGCCCAAGCAGGGGGCAGGACAGATACGCAGTATTTT. Combining the CDR3 with reference TRBV25-1 and TRBJ2-3 gives the whole variable domain EADIYQTPRYLVIGTGKKITLECSQTMGHDKMYWYQQDPGMELHLIHYSYGVNSTEKGDLSSESTVSRIRTEHFPLTLESARPSHTSQYLCAQAGGRTDTQYFGPGTRLTVL.

This clone appeared a few times. The chain joins TRBV28 to TRBJ1-2; 7 bases are a match to TRBD1. Looked up from germline, CDR1 is MDHEN and CDR2 is SYDVKM. V lost 7 bases to trimming and J lost 7 bases; unmatched junction nucleotides: 6. The CDR3 runs 12 residues. The CDR3 reads CASMTGLRGYTF. The CDR3 DNA follows: TGTGCCAGCATGACAGGGTTGCGTGGCTACACCTTC.

This sequence joins TRBV7-3 and TRBJ1-1, with TRBD1 matching 7 bases. Per the germline V gene, CDR1 is SGHTA and CDR2 is FQGTGA. V lost 5 bases, J lost 5 bases, and 8 bases stayed unmatched. The CDR3 has 14 amino acids. The CDR3 DNA follows: TGTGCCAGCAGCGTTACAGGGGAAGTGACTGAAGCTTTCTTT. It yields the protein CASSVTGEVTEAFF.

This clone was seen only a few times. The V gene is TRBV9, the J gene TRBJ2-3, with 8 positions matching TRBD2. V lost 0 bases to trimming and J lost 6 bases; unmatched junction nucleotides: 6. The CDR3 runs to 15 residues. Germline V gene lookup returns CDR1 SGDLS and CDR2 YYNGEE. CDR3 amino acids: CASSVGSGSVDTQYF. The CDR3 DNA reads TGTGCCAGCAGCGTAGGAAGCGGGAGTGTGGATACGCAGTATTTT. The full variable domain, with the rest looked up from reference TRBV9 and TRBJ2-3, is DSGVTQTPKHLITATGQRVTLRCSPRSGDLSVYWYQQSLDQGLQFLIQYYNGEERAKGNILERFSAQQFPDLHSELNLSSLELGDSALYFCASSVGSGSVDTQYFGPGTRLTVL.